The sequence of this T cell receptor (beta chain) was determined in a study of T cell repertoires in aging, cancer and after chemotherapy. The wider study: Patients with glioblastoma brain tumors were sampled before and after temozolomide-based therapy. The whole study produced a dataset of millions of TCR reads.

Rearranged V-D-J TRB sequences were amplified with a mixed TRB-A/B primer pool. One entry per CDR3 protein, called by TCRdb with MiXCR from the multiplex PCR reads. The table records 4,000 to 4,500 distinct CDR3 sequences, roughly 40% of them present only once. The study, taken as a whole, reports: Healthy donors lost TCR diversity with age mainly through richness, cancer patients through richness and evenness. Age-matched healthy donors had significantly more diverse, less clonal blood TCR repertoires than untreated cancer patients.

Amplification of TCR beta used genomic DNA extracted from peripheral blood. Worth noting for this clonotype: The antigen is not known.

This clonotype was obtained from a human donor with a solid tumor. Sequencing was performed on blood.

CDR3 DNA: TGCAGTGCTAGACCACGTTCCTCGAGCTCCTACAATGAGCAGTTCTTC. Amino acids: CSARPRSSSSYNEQFF. The V gene is TRBV20-1, the J gene TRBJ2-1, with D hard to call. V lost 2 bases and J 0 bases, leaving 14 bases between the germline ends. The CDR3 loop spans 16 amino acids. Germline V gene data show CDR1 as DFQATT and CDR2 as SNEGSKA (reference sequence).